These 15 T cell receptor beta chains originate from one sample sequenced in a study of CD8 T cells in Susac syndrome (dated by TCRdb to between 2018 and 2020). The method was the immunoSEQ multiplex PCR assay. RNA was extracted using the RNeasy kit, and roughly 0.5 to 1 microgram was reverse transcribed with random hexamers. TCRdb's own reprocessing of the public reads used fastp at Q25 and MiXCR and kept productive beta chains. Here each entry gathers all rows of one CDR3 protein and keeps the most common genes and DNA. This sample comprises around 190,000 distinct CDR3 sequences, under 95% of them detected only once. The ten largest make up 0.1% of the sample. The sequencing input was CD4+ T cells from PBMCs. The receptors were sampled from a human donor in good health.

Written as DNA, the CDR3 is TGTGCCAGCACGGGACCCGGGGAGACCCAGTACTTC. Translating it yields CASTGPGETQYF. The chain couples TRBV6-5 to TRBJ2-5; D could derive from TRBD1 or TRBD2 (5 bases each). Germline CDR1 and CDR2: MNHEY and SVGAGI. The CDR3 is 12 amino acids. Trimming removed 7 bases at V and 5 bases at J, with 11 bases between.

V and J are TRBV7-9 and TRBJ2-6; weak D call: TRBD2 (5 bases). V lost 5 bases, J lost 0 bases, and 8 bases lay in between. The CDR3 runs 15 residues. Germline V gene lookup returns CDR1 SEHNR and CDR2 FQNEAQ (reference sequence). CDR3 loop: CASSAGNSGANVLTF. CDR3 coding DNA: TGTGCCAGCAGCGCCGGGAACTCTGGGGCCAACGTCCTGACTTTC.

The chain couples TRBV7-2 to TRBJ2-3, with TRBD2 as a possible D gene (5 bases). With 3 bases removed from V and 11 bases from J, the gap between germline ends came to 21 bases. Germline V lookup: CDR1 SGHTA, CDR2 FQGNSA. The CDR3 is made up of 15 amino acids. The CDR3 region is CASSFTGNRREKQYF. CDR3 bases: TGTGCCAGCAGCTTCACGGGGAACCGACGTGAAAAGCAGTATTTT.

The chain is built from TRBV28 and TRBJ1-3, with D possibly being TRBD1 (6 bases). The germline V gene has CDR1 MDHEN and CDR2 SYDVKM. V was cut by 5 bases and J by 0 bases, with 14 bases left in between. There are 16 residues in the CDR3. CDR3 sequence (DNA): TGTGCCAGCAGTAATCACAGGGCCAGCTCTGGAAACACCATATATTTT. Protein: CASSNHRASSGNTIYF.

The chain carries TRBV5-1 and TRBJ2-2; the D gene is possibly TRBD2 (6 bases). The germline V gene encodes CDR1 SGHRS and CDR2 YFSETQ. V gave up 5 bases and J gave up 0 bases, with 14 bases separating them. The CDR3 has 16 residues. The CDR3 nucleotides are TGCGCCAGCAGACCAGCGGGTAACGCGAACACCGGGGAGCTGTTTTTT. Amino acid sequence: CASRPAGNANTGELFF.

The gene calls are TRBV6-5 and TRBJ2-5; a possible D gene is TRBD2 (7 bases). This CDR3 has 15 amino acids. Germline V gives CDR1 MNHEY, CDR2 SVGAGI. Trimming removed 0 bases at V and 5 bases at J, with 13 bases between. The CDR3 protein is CASSYSGGATETQYF. CDR3 coding DNA: TGTGCCAGCAGTTACTCGGGGGGGGCTACGGAGACCCAGTACTTC.

This sequence joins TRBV14 and TRBJ2-5; a possible D gene is TRBD2 (5 bases). Germline V gene lookup returns CDR1 SGHDN and CDR2 FVKESK. Trimming left V 2 bases short and J 2 bases short, with 12 bases between. The CDR3 totals 15 residues. The CDR3: CASSQLGLLQETQYF. The CDR3 DNA is TGTGCCAGCAGCCAACTAGGACTCTTACAAGAGACCCAGTACTTC.

The rearrangement uses TRBV11-1 and TRBJ1-1; the D gene is possibly TRBD1 (5 bases). CDR3 length equals 15 residues. From germline, CDR1 is SGHAT and CDR2 FQDESV (reference sequence). The V end lost 2 bases, the J end lost 1 base, and 11 bases lay between the germline ends. For the CDR3, the DNA is TGTGCCAGCAGCTTAATTAGACAGCCGAACACTGAAGCTTTCTTT. Residues: CASSLIRQPNTEAFF.

The CDR3, as DNA: TGCAAGAGTCAGACACAAGATACGCAGTATTTT. Translation gives CKSQTQDTQYF. The chain has TRBV20-1 and TRBJ2-3, with unresolved D. The CDR3 length is 11 residues. Per germline, CDR1 DFQATT and CDR2 SNEGSKA (reference sequence).

The chain links TRBV29-1 to TRBJ1-2, with a tentative D call TRBD1 (5 bases). Trimming took off 8 bases at V and 7 bases at J, with 17 bases between the two ends. The CDR3 consists of 12 residues. CDR1 and CDR2 from the germline V gene are SQVTM and ANQGSEA. Here the CDR3 reads CSLWTRTGGYTF. In DNA form, the CDR3 reads TGCAGCCTATGGACAAGGACTGGTGGCTACACCTTC. The full variable domain, with the rest looked up from reference TRBV29-1 and TRBJ1-2, is SAVISQKPSRDICQRGTSLTIQCQVDSQVTMMFWYRQQPGQSLTLIATANQGSEATYESGFVIDKFPISRPNLTFSTLTVSNMSPEDSSIYLCSLWTRTGGYTFGSGTRLTVV.

This clonotype was observed a single time. This sequence joins TRBV10-3 and TRBJ1-2; D is unresolved. Germline assignment: CDR1 ENHRY and CDR2 SYGVKD. V lost 2 bases, J lost 4 bases, and 8 bases lay in between. This CDR3 spans 13 amino acids. The CDR3 loop reads CAISEDGSYGYTF. CDR3 nucleotide sequence: TGTGCCATCAGTGAGGACGGAAGCTATGGCTACACCTTC.

A single count supports this clonotype. The chain uses TRBV7-2 and TRBJ1-2; D uncertain. The CDR3 contains 12 residues. Germline values: CDR1 SGHTA, CDR2 FQGNSA. With 3 bases removed from V and 3 bases from J, the gap between germline ends came to 5 bases. CDR3 in DNA: TGTGCCAGCAGCTTGATGTACTATGGCTACACCTTC. Its translation: CASSLMYYGYTF.

This chain connects TRBV19 to TRBJ1-2; the D gene is possibly TRBD1 (6 bases). This CDR3 spans 14 amino acids. Germline loops: CDR1 LNHDA, CDR2 SQIVND (reference sequence). V shed 5 bases and J shed 3 bases, with 13 bases lying between them. The DNA for the CDR3 is TGTGCCAGTAGTTTCCCGACAGGCGACTATGGCTACACCTTC. Its translation: CASSFPTGDYGYTF.

The chain recombines TRBV20-1 with TRBJ1-1; 7 nucleotides agree with TRBD1. The CDR3 is made up of 14 amino acids. CDR1 DFQATT and CDR2 SNEGSKA come from the germline V gene (reference sequence). The V and J ends lost 3 bases and 7 bases, in that order; junction bases with no gene match: 11. For the CDR3, the DNA is TGCAGTGCTAGGGTCGGAGGGGGCCTCGGTGAAGCTTTCTTT. Protein product: CSARVGGGLGEAFF.

The J gene is TRBJ2-2, the V gene TRBV29-1; D remains ambiguous. This CDR3 region has 12 residues. Germline CDR1 and CDR2: SQVTM and ANQGSEA. Trimming took 7 bases from V and 1 from J, leaving 7 bases between them. As DNA, the CDR3 is TGCAGCGCCAACAAGAACACCGGGGAGCTGTTTTTT. Amino acid sequence: CSANKNTGELFF.